This entry describes one T cell receptor beta chain. This clone was observed a handful of times. Its specific antigen is unknown. No base-level quality is on record; no much larger clone is a single base apart. Patients with autoimmune disease history or receiving systemic immunosuppression were excluded from the trial. Peripheral blood for TCR sequencing was collected from all dose cohorts at baseline, on cycle 4 day 1, and on cycle 7 day 1. Samples came from an open-label, multicenter, first-in-human phase I dose-escalation trial of ivuxolimab. Adults with locally advanced or metastatic melanoma, renal cell carcinoma, hepatocellular carcinoma or head and neck squamous cell carcinoma were enrolled in the trial. Before TCR sequencing, CD4+ T cells and CD8+ T cells were sorted from peripheral blood as separate populations. The sample comes from a study of OX40 agonist ivuxolimab in advanced cancers. Turning to the overall study: Ivuxolimab was an agonistic, fully human IgG2 monoclonal antibody directed against OX40 (CD134), a costimulatory receptor. Intravenous ivuxolimab was administered to patients every 2 weeks at six dose levels: 0.01, 0.1, 0.3, 1.5, 3 and 10 mg/kg. Of the approximately 53 patients in dose escalation, about 20 had hepatocellular carcinoma, some 15 had melanoma, 9 had renal cell carcinoma and 9 had head and neck cancer. A male proportion of roughly 80% and a mean age of approximately 61 years, ranging from 23 to 79, were recorded for the dose-escalation cohort. Patients were allowed to have had prior anti-PD-1, anti-PD-L1 or anti-CTLA-4 therapy, and roughly 40% of the dose-escalation patients had been treated with checkpoint inhibitors. Three dose-escalation patients achieved partial responses, one with hepatocellular carcinoma and two with cutaneous melanoma. The purpose of peripheral TCRbeta sequencing was to test whether ivuxolimab changed TCR sequence diversity and led to clonal T-cell expansion. The paper covers the monotherapy dose-escalation part of the phase I ivuxolimab trial, which included N = 52 patients. Study-wide findings and limitations: Antigen specificity was not determined for the clonally expanded peripheral T cells. On average, CD8+ T cells showed more expanded clones than CD4+ T cells after ivuxolimab. At doses from 0.1 to 3.0 mg/kg, clonal expansion was seen in both CD4+ and CD8+ blood T cells between baseline and week 6. In partial responders in the 0.1-3.0 mg/kg groups, normalized peripheral clonal expansion was found to be among the lowest, especially among CD8+ T cells. Low levels of normalized T-cell clonal expansion were also seen in some patients who did not respond.

To sequence the TCRbeta CDR3 region, genomic DNA was isolated from the sorted cells. TCRbeta CDR3 regions were sequenced using the immunoSEQ Assay. TCRdb took this table from immuneACCESS and kept in-frame rearrangements with V and J called. Such tables lack part of the clones; where checked against another copy, unresolved V genes explain under half of the gap, and the rest is unexplained. Recorded for this sample are roughly 87,000 clones; approximately 91% of them occurred a single time. Less than 0.75% of the sample comes from the top ten. V lost 1 base and J lost 2 bases; the stretch between them is 15 bases long. Measured from the cysteine to the phenylalanine, the CDR3 is 16 residues long. Of all the DNA, just the CDR3 is kept, 48 bases in frame from base 1. Via the germline V gene, CDR1 is SGHTA and CDR2 FQGNSA.

The receptor's source is an adult with an advanced solid tumor such as melanoma, head and neck, liver or kidney cancer. Rearrangement joined TRBV7-2 to TRBJ2-7; the D segment could be TRBD2, given 5 matching bases. The starting material was CD4+ or CD8+ T cells sorted from blood, obtained in a trial of the OX40 agonist ivuxolimab. The nucleotides read TGTGCCAGCAGCTTAGTTTCGGGGTTTGGGCCCTACGAGCAGTACTTC. It specifies CASSLVSGFGPYEQYF.